This T cell receptor (beta chain) originates from a study of cytomegalovirus exposure and HLA in healthy donors. A word on this clone: Antigen unknown.

This CDR3 region has 15 residues. Germline V gene lookup returns CDR1 SGHTA and CDR2 FQGTGA. The germline V and J ends were trimmed by 2 bases and 1 base, with 11 bases remaining between them. Study-wide points: In a later analysis, TCR beta V- and J-gene trimming was associated with a missense DCLRE1C variant. The authors excluded some V segments, including TRBV6-2 and TRBV6-3, as indistinguishable.

Use of 60 Vbeta and 13 Jbeta primers characterized the PCR. Sequencing used immunoSEQ multiplex PCR; TCRdb keeps in-frame clones, though not all of them. The repertoire table contains tens of thousands of clones. Everyone who donated was a healthy bone marrow donor. These donors counted as nominally healthy when sampled, but unrecorded immune exposures were likely. The clonotype comes from a female donor in good health and CMV-seronegative. The sequenced sample consisted of PBMCs. V usage is TRBV7-3 and J usage is TRBJ1-2; a weak D match, TRBD1 (5 bases). CDR3 sequence (DNA): TGTGCCAGCAGCTTAGGTTCAGACAGTAACTATGGCTACACCTTC. It encodes CASSLGSDSNYGYTF.